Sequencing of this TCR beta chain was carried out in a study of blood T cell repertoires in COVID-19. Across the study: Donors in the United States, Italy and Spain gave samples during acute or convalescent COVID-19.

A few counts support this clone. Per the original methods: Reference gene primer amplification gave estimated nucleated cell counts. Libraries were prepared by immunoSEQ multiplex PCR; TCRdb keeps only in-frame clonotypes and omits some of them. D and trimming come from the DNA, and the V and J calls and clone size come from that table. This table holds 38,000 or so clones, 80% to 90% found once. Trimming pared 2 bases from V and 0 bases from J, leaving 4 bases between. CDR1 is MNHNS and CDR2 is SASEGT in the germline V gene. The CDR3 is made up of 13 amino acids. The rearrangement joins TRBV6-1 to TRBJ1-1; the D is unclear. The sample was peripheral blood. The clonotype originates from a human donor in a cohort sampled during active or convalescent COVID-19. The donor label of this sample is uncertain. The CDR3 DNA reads TGTGCCAGCAGTGAAACTTTGAACACTGAAGCTTTCTTT. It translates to CASSETLNTEAFF.